This entry lists 13 T cell receptor beta chains sequenced from one sample in a study of PD-1 blockade in classical Hodgkin lymphoma. Sequencing was performed with immunoSEQ multiplex PCR; in TCRdb, only in-frame clones are kept and a portion is missing. Of about 9,800 clones detected, under 80% appear once; the ten largest clones hold roughly a tenth. Time point here: cycle 4 day 1 (C4D1), after around six weeks of nivolumab. Brentuximab vedotin exposure varied among the patients, all of whom had relapsed after autologous stem cell transplantation. From thawed PBMCs, CD8+ T cells were isolated by magnetic negative selection. This sample comprised CD8+ T cells from blood, obtained before the fourth cycle of nivolumab. These receptors came from a human donor with classical Hodgkin lymphoma.

This chain joins TRBV7-9 and TRBJ2-6; 10 bases map to TRBD1. The CDR3 is 17 amino acids. Trimming at V came to 7 bases and at J to 3 bases, leaving 9 bases not matched to a gene. Germline V gene lookup returns CDR1 SEHNR and CDR2 FQNEAQ (reference sequence). The CDR3 bases are TGTGCCAGCATGCCTGGGACAGGGGTTGATGGGGCCAACGTCCTGACTTTC. Encoded protein: CASMPGTGVDGANVLTF.

This clone was counted a few times. V is TRBV14 and J is TRBJ2-1, with 7 nucleotides matching TRBD2. V gave up 4 bases and J gave up 4 bases; unmatched junction bases: 10. Germline-derived CDR1 and CDR2 are SGHDN and FVKESK. The CDR3 extends over 16 amino acids. The CDR3 nucleotides are TGTGCCAGCAGCCCCCTAGGGCTAGCGGTTTACAATGAGCAGTTCTTC. As protein: CASSPLGLAVYNEQFF.

This sequence joins TRBV30 and TRBJ2-7; weak D call: TRBD1 (5 bases). The germline gives CDR1 GTSNPN, CDR2 SVGIG (reference sequence). V was shortened by 1 base and J by 3 bases, with 10 bases between the two germline ends. This CDR3 spans 13 amino acids. CDR3 amino acids: CAWSEGPFYEQYF. For the CDR3, the DNA is TGTGCCTGGAGTGAGGGGCCCTTCTACGAGCAGTACTTC.

This chain joins TRBV29-1 and TRBJ2-1; D could derive from TRBD1 or TRBD2 (5 bases each). The V end was cut by 3 bases, the J end by 3 bases, with 15 bases between. The CDR3 is 15 amino acids. CDR1 and CDR2 from the germline V gene are SQVTM and ANQGSEA. CDR3 protein: CSVDGGELSYNEQFF. The CDR3 region has the DNA TGCAGCGTTGATGGGGGAGAACTAAGCTACAATGAGCAGTTCTTC.

J is TRBJ1-3 and V is TRBV5-1; D gene ambiguous. The CDR3 sequence is 12 residues long. Trimming took off 4 bases at V and 4 bases at J, with 6 bases between the two ends. Per germline, CDR1 SGHRS and CDR2 YFSETQ. CDR3 amino acids: CASSPRGNTIYF. CDR3 nucleotides: TGCGCCAGCAGCCCCAGGGGAAACACCATATATTTT.

CDR3 DNA sequence: TGTGCCAGTTCCCCTGGGCCGACAGGGGATTACAATGAGCAGTTCTTC. Translating gives CASSPGPTGDYNEQFF. The V gene is TRBV19, the J gene TRBJ2-1, with TRBD1 identical over 8 bases. V trimming: 8 bases; J trimming: 4 bases; junction bases outside the gene matches: 13. Germline assignment: CDR1 LNHDA and CDR2 SQIVND (reference sequence). CDR3 length equals 16 residues.

The V gene is TRBV28, the J gene TRBJ2-5, with a tentative D call TRBD1 (6 bases). This CDR3 spans 13 amino acids. CDR1 is MDHEN, CDR2 SYDVKM, per germline. V was clipped by 4 bases and J by 9 bases, with 15 bases between them. This CDR3 reads CASSSSTQGPQYF. The DNA of the CDR3 is TGTGCCAGCAGTTCCTCCACACAGGGCCCCCAGTACTTC.

This chain joins TRBV29-1 and TRBJ2-1; TRBD1 or TRBD2 may be the D gene (5 bases each). This CDR3 has 14 amino acids. Looked up from germline, CDR1 is SQVTM and CDR2 is ANQGSEA. Deletions cut 4 bases from V and 3 bases from J, with 13 bases between. This CDR3 reads CSVAGTNYYNEQFF. CDR3 sequence (DNA): TGCAGCGTTGCCGGGACCAATTACTACAATGAGCAGTTCTTC.

The genes are TRBV28 and TRBJ1-1; D call uncertain. CDR1 MDHEN and CDR2 SYDVKM come from the germline V gene. This CDR3 spans 13 amino acids. V lost 2 bases, J lost 0 bases, and 4 bases lay in between. The CDR3: CASSLIMNTEAFF. The CDR3 region has the DNA TGTGCCAGCAGTTTAATCATGAACACTGAAGCTTTCTTT.

This clone was found a few times. The V and J genes are TRBV29-1 and TRBJ2-1; 14 bases line up with TRBD2. The V gene's germline CDR1 is SQVTM and CDR2 ANQGSEA. There are 14 residues in the CDR3. J was trimmed by 4 bases and V by 4 bases; bases with no gene match: 0. The CDR3: CSVGLAGGYNEQFF. Written as DNA, the CDR3 is TGCAGCGTTGGACTAGCGGGAGGGTACAATGAGCAGTTCTTC.

V gene TRBV2 combines with J gene TRBJ2-1, with TRBD2 matching 9 bases. This CDR3 is 15 amino acids long. Looked up from germline, CDR1 is SNHLY and CDR2 is FYNNEI. The trim removed 8 bases at V and 7 bases at J, leaving 12 bases unmatched. The CDR3 reads CASRFIAGVTNEQFF. DNA for the CDR3: TGTGCCAGCCGTTTTATAGCGGGAGTCACGAATGAGCAGTTCTTC.

The chain combines TRBV7-9 with TRBJ1-1; D gene unclear. CDR1 SEHNR and CDR2 FQNEAQ come from the germline V gene (reference sequence). The CDR3 has 13 amino acids. V lost 3 bases and J lost 7, with 12 bases in between. The CDR3 is CASSFGSLDEAFF. CDR3 nucleotide sequence: TGTGCCAGCAGCTTCGGTTCTCTAGATGAAGCTTTCTTT.

The rearrangement uses TRBV27 and TRBJ1-1; no definite D call. The ends were cut back, 1 base at V and 0 bases at J, with 3 bases in the middle. This CDR3 is 13 amino acids long. From germline, CDR1 is MNHEY and CDR2 SMNVEV (reference sequence). CDR3 DNA sequence: TGTGCCAGCAGTTTATATTTGAACACTGAAGCTTTCTTT. It specifies CASSLYLNTEAFF.